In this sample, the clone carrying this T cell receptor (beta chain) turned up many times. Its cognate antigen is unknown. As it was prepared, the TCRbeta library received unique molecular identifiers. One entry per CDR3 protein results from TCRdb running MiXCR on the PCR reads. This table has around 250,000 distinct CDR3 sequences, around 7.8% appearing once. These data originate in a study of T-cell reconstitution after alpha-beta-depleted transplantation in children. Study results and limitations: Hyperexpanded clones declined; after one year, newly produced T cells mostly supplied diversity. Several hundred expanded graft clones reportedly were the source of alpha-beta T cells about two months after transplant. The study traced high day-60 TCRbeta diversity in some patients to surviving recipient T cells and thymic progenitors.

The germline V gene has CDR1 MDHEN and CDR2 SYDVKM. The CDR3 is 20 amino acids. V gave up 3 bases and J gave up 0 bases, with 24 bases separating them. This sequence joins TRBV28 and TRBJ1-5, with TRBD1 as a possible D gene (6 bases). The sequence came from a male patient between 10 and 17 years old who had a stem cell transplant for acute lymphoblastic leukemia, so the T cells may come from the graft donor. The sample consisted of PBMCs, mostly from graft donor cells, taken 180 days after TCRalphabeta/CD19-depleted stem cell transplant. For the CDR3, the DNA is TGTGCCAGCAGTTTTAGTTTTAGAACCCAATTACAGGGTAGCAATCAGCCCCAGCATTTT. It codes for CASSFSFRTQLQGSNQPQHF.